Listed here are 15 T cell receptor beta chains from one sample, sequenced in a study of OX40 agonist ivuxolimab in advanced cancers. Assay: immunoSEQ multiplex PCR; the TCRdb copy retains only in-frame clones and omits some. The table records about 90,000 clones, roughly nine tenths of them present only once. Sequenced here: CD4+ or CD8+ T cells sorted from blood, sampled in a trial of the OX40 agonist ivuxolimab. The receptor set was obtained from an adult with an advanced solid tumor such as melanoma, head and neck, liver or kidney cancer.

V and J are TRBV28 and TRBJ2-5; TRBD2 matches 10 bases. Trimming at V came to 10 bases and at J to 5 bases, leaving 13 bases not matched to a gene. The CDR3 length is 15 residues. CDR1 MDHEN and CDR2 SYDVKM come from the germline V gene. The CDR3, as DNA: TGTGCCACAGTAAAAAAGCGGGAGGGCCTGGAGACCCAGTACTTC. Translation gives CATVKKREGLETQYF.

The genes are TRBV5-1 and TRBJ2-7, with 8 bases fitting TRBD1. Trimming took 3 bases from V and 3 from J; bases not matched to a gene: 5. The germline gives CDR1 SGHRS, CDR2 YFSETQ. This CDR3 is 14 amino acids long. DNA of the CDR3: TGCGCCAGCAGCTCGACAGGGGTGGTCTACGAGCAGTACTTC. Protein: CASSSTGVVYEQYF.

The CDR3 nucleotides read TGTGCCAGTAGTTTCCAGACCAGCAATCAGCCCCAGTATTTT. Protein: CASSFQTSNQPQYF. J is TRBJ1-5 and V is TRBV19, with D unclear. The J call is doubtful: the DNA matches TRBJ2-3 better. This CDR3 has 14 residues. In germline, CDR1 is LNHDA, CDR2 SQIVND (reference sequence).

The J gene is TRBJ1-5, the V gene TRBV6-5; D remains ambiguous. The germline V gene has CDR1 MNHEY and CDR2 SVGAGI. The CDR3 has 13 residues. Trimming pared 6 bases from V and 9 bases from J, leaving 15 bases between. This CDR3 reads CASSQQRNGPQHF. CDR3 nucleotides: TGTGCCAGCAGCCAACAGAGAAATGGGCCCCAGCATTTT.

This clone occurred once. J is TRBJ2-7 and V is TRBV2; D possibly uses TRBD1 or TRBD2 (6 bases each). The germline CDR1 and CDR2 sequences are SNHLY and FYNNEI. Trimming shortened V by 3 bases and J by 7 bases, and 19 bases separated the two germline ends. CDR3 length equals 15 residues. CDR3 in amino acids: CASSDRLGGSREQYF. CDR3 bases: TGTGCCAGCAGTGACCGGCTAGGGGGGTCCCGGGAGCAGTACTTC.

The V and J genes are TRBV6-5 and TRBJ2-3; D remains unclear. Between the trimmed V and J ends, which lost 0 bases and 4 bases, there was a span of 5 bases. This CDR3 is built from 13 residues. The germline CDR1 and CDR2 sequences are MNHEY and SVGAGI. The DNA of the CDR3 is TGTGCCAGCAGTTACTCGACTGCAGATACGCAGTATTTT. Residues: CASSYSTADTQYF.

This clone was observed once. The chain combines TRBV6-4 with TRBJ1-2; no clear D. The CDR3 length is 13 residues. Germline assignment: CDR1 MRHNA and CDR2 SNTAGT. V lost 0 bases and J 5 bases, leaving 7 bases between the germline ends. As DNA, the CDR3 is TGTGCCAGCAGTGACTCCGGGGTATATGGCTACACCTTC. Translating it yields CASSDSGVYGYTF.

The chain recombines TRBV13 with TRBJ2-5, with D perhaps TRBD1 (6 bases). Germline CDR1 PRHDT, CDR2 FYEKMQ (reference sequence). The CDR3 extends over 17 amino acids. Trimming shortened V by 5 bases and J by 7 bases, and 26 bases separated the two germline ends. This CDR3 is CASSLTIETGTMGTQYF. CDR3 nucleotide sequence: TGTGCCAGCAGCCTAACCATTGAAACAGGGACGATGGGGACCCAGTACTTC.

CDR3 coding DNA: TGTGCCAGCAGTTTATTGGGCAGGGCAAAGAACACTGAAGCTTTCTTT. Translating gives CASSLLGRAKNTEAFF. The chain combines TRBV28 with TRBJ1-1, with D maybe TRBD1 (5 bases). This CDR3 comprises 16 residues. Per the germline V gene, CDR1 is MDHEN and CDR2 is SYDVKM. V was pared by 1 base and J by 1 base, with 13 bases between.

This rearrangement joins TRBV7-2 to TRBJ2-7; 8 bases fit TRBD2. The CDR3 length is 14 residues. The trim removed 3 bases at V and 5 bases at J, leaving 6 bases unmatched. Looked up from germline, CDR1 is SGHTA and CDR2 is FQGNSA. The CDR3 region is CASSLIAGLNEQYF. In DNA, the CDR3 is TGTGCCAGCAGCTTGATAGCGGGACTAAACGAGCAGTACTTC.

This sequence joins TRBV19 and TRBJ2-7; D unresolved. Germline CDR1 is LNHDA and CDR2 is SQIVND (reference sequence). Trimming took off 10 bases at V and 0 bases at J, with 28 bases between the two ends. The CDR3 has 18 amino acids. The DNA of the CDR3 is TGTGCCACCTCTACGTCATATATGCGGACCAACCCCTCCTACGAGCAGTACTTC. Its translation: CATSTSYMRTNPSYEQYF.

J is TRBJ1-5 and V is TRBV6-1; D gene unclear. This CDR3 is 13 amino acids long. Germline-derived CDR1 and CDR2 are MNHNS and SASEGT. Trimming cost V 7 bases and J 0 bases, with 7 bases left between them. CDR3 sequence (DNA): TGTGCCAGCACCTGGGATAGCAATCAGCCCCAGCATTTT. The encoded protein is CASTWDSNQPQHF.

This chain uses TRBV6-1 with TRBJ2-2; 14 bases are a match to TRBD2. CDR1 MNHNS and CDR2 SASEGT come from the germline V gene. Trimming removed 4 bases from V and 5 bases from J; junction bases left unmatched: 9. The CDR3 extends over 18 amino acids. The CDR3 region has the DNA TGTGCCAGCAGTGGTCGACTAGCGGGAGGGCCGGGAACCGGGGAGCTGTTTTTT. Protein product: CASSGRLAGGPGTGELFF.

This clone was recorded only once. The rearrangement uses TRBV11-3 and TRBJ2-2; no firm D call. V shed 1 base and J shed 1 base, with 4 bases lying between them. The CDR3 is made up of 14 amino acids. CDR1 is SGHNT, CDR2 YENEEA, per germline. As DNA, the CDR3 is TGTGCCAGCAGCTTAGGGGGGAACACCGGGGAGCTGTTTTTT. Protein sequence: CASSLGGNTGELFF.

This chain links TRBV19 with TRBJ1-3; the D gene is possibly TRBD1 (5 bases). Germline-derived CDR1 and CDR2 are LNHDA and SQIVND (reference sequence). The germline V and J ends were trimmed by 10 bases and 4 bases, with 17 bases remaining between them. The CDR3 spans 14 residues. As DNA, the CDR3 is TGTGCCACCCGTTTGCAGGGATCGGGAAACACCATATATTTT. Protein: CATRLQGSGNTIYF.